This T cell receptor (beta chain) is from a study of beta chain features in type 1 diabetes. Study-wide findings and caveats: In all four CD4+ subsets, TCRB CDR3 length was significantly, moderately reduced in type 1 diabetes.

This clone was recorded a few times. The antigen is undetermined. V was clipped by 0 bases and J by 1 base, with 8 bases between them. This CDR3 comprises 15 residues. Germline CDR1 and CDR2: SEHNR and FQNEAQ (reference sequence). The entirety of the isolated RNA underwent reverse transcription, so expressed TCRB transcripts were sequenced. Clones were sequenced by immunoSEQ multiplex PCR, and TCRdb holds only the in-frame ones, with some missing. The table has a few hundred thousand clones, roughly a tenth seen once. It was one heparinised blood draw, averaging roughly 0.11 L, that each donor gave. This chain joins TRBV7-9 and TRBJ2-3; tentatively, D is TRBD1 (6 bases). This TCR came from a man aged 25-45 years with type 1 diabetes. Sequenced material: central memory CD4+ T cells from blood. CDR3 amino acids: CASSLARQGTDTQYF. DNA for the CDR3: TGTGCCAGCAGCTTAGCGCGACAGGGCACAGATACGCAGTATTTT.